This entry lists 24 T cell receptor beta chains sequenced from one sample in a study of cytomegalovirus exposure and HLA in healthy donors. PCR used 60 Vbeta primers and 13 Jbeta primers. The assay was immunoSEQ multiplex PCR, and TCRdb's table has in-frame clones only and misses some. The repertoire consists of under 150,000 clones, with approximately 85% occurring once and the leading ten covering about 1.5%. Material for sequencing was PBMCs. All receptors come from a boy aged 5-17 years in good health and CMV-seronegative.

This chain links TRBV5-4 with TRBJ2-3, with a weak D call TRBD1 (6 bases). This CDR3 spans 13 amino acids. Germline-derived CDR1 and CDR2 are SGHNT and YYREEE (reference sequence). V was shortened by 7 bases and J by 4 bases, with 13 bases between the two germline ends. The CDR3 DNA sequence: TGTGCCAGCCGTAACAGGGTTGCAGATACGCAGTATTTT. Translation: CASRNRVADTQYF.

The chain has TRBV4-2 and TRBJ1-2, with a weak D call TRBD1 (5 bases). Deletions cut 0 bases from V and 8 bases from J, with 7 bases between. There are 12 residues in the CDR3. Germline V gene lookup returns CDR1 LGHNA and CDR2 YNFKEQ. The CDR3 coding sequence is TGTGCCAGCAGCCAAGATGCAGGGGGCTACACCTTC. This sequence encodes CASSQDAGGYTF.

This clone was seen only once. V usage is TRBV19 and J usage is TRBJ2-1, with TRBD2 matching 7 bases. The germline CDR1 and CDR2 sequences are LNHDA and SQIVND (reference sequence). Unmatched junction bases numbered 2, after V lost 6 bases and J lost 0 bases. The length of the CDR3 is 14 residues. Written as DNA, the CDR3 is TGTGCCAGTAGAGGCGGGAGCTCCTACAATGAGCAGTTCTTC. It specifies CASRGGSSYNEQFF.

The rearrangement uses TRBV5-1 and TRBJ2-3; TRBD1 matches 9 bases. V shed 2 bases, J shed 4 bases, and the junction held 5 bases outside the gene matches. The CDR3 sequence is 15 residues long. Germline loops: CDR1 SGHRS, CDR2 YFSETQ. CDR3 residues: CASSLRDRVPDTQYF. The CDR3 DNA is TGCGCCAGCAGCTTACGGGACAGGGTACCAGATACGCAGTATTTT.

This rearrangement joins TRBV7-3 to TRBJ1-3; no definite D call. The CDR3 totals 15 residues. V lost 1 base and J 2 bases, leaving 9 bases between the germline ends. Germline V gene sequence: CDR1 SGHTA, CDR2 FQGTGA. The CDR3 DNA reads TGTGCCAGCAGCTTAAACCGCGGGGCTGGAAACACCATATATTTT. Protein product: CASSLNRGAGNTIYF.

V is TRBV9 and J is TRBJ2-2; tentatively, D is TRBD2 (7 bases). The CDR3 runs 16 residues. V lost 0 bases and J 4 bases, leaving 13 bases between the germline ends. Germline loops: CDR1 SGDLS, CDR2 YYNGEE. The CDR3 region has the DNA TGTGCCAGCAGCGTAGAGGCGGGGGCGATCACCGGGGAGCTGTTTTTT. This sequence encodes CASSVEAGAITGELFF. The full variable domain, rest sourced from reference TRBV9 and TRBJ2-2, is DSGVTQTPKHLITATGQRVTLRCSPRSGDLSVYWYQQSLDQGLQFLIQYYNGEERAKGNILERFSAQQFPDLHSELNLSSLELGDSALYFCASSVEAGAITGELFFGEGSRLTVL.

The genes are TRBV27 and TRBJ1-2; D is perhaps TRBD1 (6 bases). In germline, CDR1 is MNHEY, CDR2 SMNVEV (reference sequence). This CDR3 is built from 12 residues. Trimming stripped 5 bases from V and 4 bases from J, with 8 bases between. The CDR3 is CASSPGAYGYTF. In DNA, the CDR3 is TGTGCCAGCAGTCCAGGGGCCTATGGCTACACCTTC.

This sequence joins TRBV5-1 and TRBJ2-5; 8 nucleotides align to TRBD2. V was pared by 4 bases and J by 7 bases, with 12 bases of the junction left unmatched. This CDR3 has 15 amino acids. Germline CDR1 is SGHRS and CDR2 is YFSETQ. CDR3 sequence reads: CASSPGGAGEGTQYF. CDR3 nucleotide sequence: TGCGCCAGCAGCCCGGGAGGGGCAGGGGAAGGGACCCAGTACTTC.

As regards this clone: A read error may account for a junction end that differs from germline. This sequence joins TRBV19 and TRBJ1-1; a possible D gene is TRBD1 (6 bases). This CDR3 has 14 amino acids. Germline V lookup: CDR1 LNHDA, CDR2 SQIVND (reference sequence). CDR3 region: CGSKQGYLNTEAFF. CDR3 sequence (DNA): TGTGGTTCAAAACAGGGCTACCTGAATACTGAAGCTTTCTTT.

The V call is TRBV7-2, the J call TRBJ2-5, with 10 bases lining up with TRBD2. CDR3 length: 16 residues. V lost 3 bases and J lost 4; bases outside the gene matches: 8. Germline CDR1 is SGHTA and CDR2 is FQGNSA. In DNA, the CDR3 is TGTGCCAGCAGCTTGCATAGCGGGAGGACCCGAGAGACCCAGTACTTC. The encoded protein is CASSLHSGRTRETQYF.

The chain uses TRBV5-4 and TRBJ2-7; 10 nucleotides agree with TRBD2. J lost 2 bases, V lost 0 bases, and 2 bases had no gene match. The CDR3 runs to 15 residues. The germline V gene has CDR1 SGHNT and CDR2 YYREEE (reference sequence). The CDR3 loop reads CASSLDTSGAYEQYF. The CDR3 DNA reads TGTGCCAGCAGCTTGGACACTAGCGGGGCCTACGAGCAGTACTTC.

This chain uses TRBV7-6 with TRBJ2-2; the match to TRBD1 covers 12 bases. Germline V CDR1 and CDR2: SGHVS, FNYEAQ. Trimming took 4 bases from V and 2 from J; bases not matched to a gene: 2. The CDR3 consists of 16 residues. DNA for the CDR3: TGTGCCAGCAGCTGGGGACAGGGGGCCAACACCGGGGAGCTGTTTTTT. Encoded protein: CASSWGQGANTGELFF.

V is TRBV5-8 and J is TRBJ1-5; D gene ambiguous. The germline gives CDR1 SGHTS, CDR2 YDEGEE. V was pared by 2 bases and J by 4 bases, with 4 bases between. This CDR3 has 12 amino acids. CDR3 coding DNA: TGTGCCAGCAGCTTCCTAAATCAGCCCCAGCATTTT. This translates into CASSFLNQPQHF.

The chain recombines TRBV11-2 with TRBJ1-1; possible D gene TRBD1, 5 bases. V was cut by 8 bases and J by 0 bases, with 13 bases left in between. The germline gives CDR1 SGHAT, CDR2 FQNNGV. CDR3 size: 14 residues. The chain's CDR3 is CASVVGGMNTEAFF. DNA for the CDR3: TGTGCCAGCGTCGTCGGGGGGATGAACACTGAAGCTTTCTTT.

V usage is TRBV4-1 and J usage is TRBJ2-7; 7 positions match TRBD2. The germline V gene has CDR1 MGHRA and CDR2 YSYEKL. This CDR3 has 18 amino acids. Losses at the gene ends were 1 base for V and 3 bases for J; bases not matched to a gene: 15. CDR3 protein: CASSQGGLGGVLYYEQYF. The CDR3 DNA sequence: TGCGCCAGCAGCCAAGGGGGCTTGGGAGGGGTCTTGTACTACGAGCAGTACTTC.

The genes are TRBV2 and TRBJ1-1; 10 positions agree with TRBD1. The CDR3 extends over 13 amino acids. V trimming: 6 bases; J trimming: 4 bases; junction bases outside the gene matches: 2. CDR1 and CDR2 (germline): SNHLY, FYNNEI. The DNA for the CDR3 is TGTGCCAGCAGACGGACAGGGGGCACTGAAGCTTTCTTT. Its translation: CASRRTGGTEAFF.

The V and J genes are TRBV6-1 and TRBJ1-2; tentatively, D is TRBD1 (6 bases). The CDR3 sequence is 14 residues long. From germline, CDR1 is MNHNS and CDR2 SASEGT. The V end was cut by 6 bases, the J end by 2 bases, with 13 bases between. The CDR3 DNA sequence: TGTGCCAGCAGAGTAATGGGACAAAACTATGGCTACACCTTC. Encoded protein: CASRVMGQNYGYTF.

The gene calls are TRBV2 and TRBJ2-4; TRBD2 matches at 13 bases. The junction had 11 bases not matched to a gene; V was cut back by 6 bases and J by 9 bases. The germline V gene has CDR1 SNHLY and CDR2 FYNNEI. The CDR3 runs to 16 residues. CDR3 region: CASRDGLAGVGAIQYF. CDR3 in DNA: TGTGCCAGCAGAGACGGACTAGCGGGAGTTGGGGCCATTCAGTACTTC.

On this clone itself: At one end, the junction sequence differs from germline, possibly due to a read error. The chain couples TRBV7-2 to TRBJ2-7, with 9 positions matching TRBD2. This CDR3 comprises 14 residues. Germline loops: CDR1 SGHTA, CDR2 FQGNSA. CDR3 region: CASSLAGVAYEQYF. The CDR3 DNA reads as TGTGCCAGCAGTTTAGCGGGAGTGGCCTACGAGCAGTACTTC.

The rearrangement links TRBV5-6 to TRBJ1-2, with 9 positions matching TRBD1. Trimming cost V 4 bases and J 4 bases; bases outside gene matches: 8. Germline V gene lookup returns CDR1 SGHDT and CDR2 YYEEEE. The CDR3 runs 15 residues. Written as DNA, the CDR3 is TGTGCCAGCAGCCTCCGGGACAGGGAGAGCTATGGCTACACCTTC. It specifies CASSLRDRESYGYTF.

The chain combines TRBV14 with TRBJ1-1; D unresolved. Trimming pared 4 bases from V and 3 bases from J, leaving 6 bases between. This CDR3 contains 12 residues. Germline V gene lookup returns CDR1 SGHDN and CDR2 FVKESK. This chain's CDR3 is CASSRTDTEAFF. In DNA form, the CDR3 reads TGTGCCAGCAGCCGAACGGACACTGAAGCTTTCTTT.

J is TRBJ2-5 and V is TRBV30; D unresolved. The end of the DNA is better explained by TRBJ2-7, so the J call may be wrong. Per germline, CDR1 GTSNPN and CDR2 SVGIG (reference sequence). The CDR3 is made up of 12 amino acids. In DNA form, the CDR3 reads TGTGCCTGGAGAAGGGCTGACTACGAGCAGTACTTC. It yields the protein CAWRRADYEQYF.

The chain joins TRBV18 to TRBJ2-5; 7 positions agree with TRBD2. With V trimmed by 0 bases and J by 5 bases, 3 bases remained unmatched. Germline values: CDR1 KGHSH, CDR2 LQKENI. The CDR3 contains 14 residues. Here the CDR3 reads CASSPPGRGETQYF. In nucleotides, the CDR3 is TGTGCCAGCTCACCACCGGGGAGGGGTGAGACCCAGTACTTC.

The chain has TRBV7-3 and TRBJ2-1; tentative D call: TRBD2 (6 bases). Per the germline V gene, CDR1 is SGHTA and CDR2 is FQGTGA. Trimming stripped 3 bases from V and 5 bases from J, with 11 bases between. The CDR3 is 14 residues long. The CDR3: CASSLAGPDNEQFF. The DNA for the CDR3 is TGTGCCAGCAGCTTGGCGGGGCCTGACAATGAGCAGTTCTTC.